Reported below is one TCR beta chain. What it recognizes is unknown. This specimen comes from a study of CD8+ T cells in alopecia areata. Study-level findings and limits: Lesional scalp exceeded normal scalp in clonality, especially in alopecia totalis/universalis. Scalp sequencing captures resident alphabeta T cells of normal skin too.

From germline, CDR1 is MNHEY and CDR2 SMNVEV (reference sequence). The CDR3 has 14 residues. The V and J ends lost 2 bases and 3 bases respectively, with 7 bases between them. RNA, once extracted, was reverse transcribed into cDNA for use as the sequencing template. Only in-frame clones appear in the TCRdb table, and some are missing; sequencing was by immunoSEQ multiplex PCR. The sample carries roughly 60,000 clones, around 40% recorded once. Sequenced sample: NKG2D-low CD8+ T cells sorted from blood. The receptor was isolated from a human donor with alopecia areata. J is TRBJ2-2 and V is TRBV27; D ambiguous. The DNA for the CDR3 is TGTGCCAGCAGTTTACGGCGCGACACCGGGGAGCTGTTTTTT. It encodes CASSLRRDTGELFF.